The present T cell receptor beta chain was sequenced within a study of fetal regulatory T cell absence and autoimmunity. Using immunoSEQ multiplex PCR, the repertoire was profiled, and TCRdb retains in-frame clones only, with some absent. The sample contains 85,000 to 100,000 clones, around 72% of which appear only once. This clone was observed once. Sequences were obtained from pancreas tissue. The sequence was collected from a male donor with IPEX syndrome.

CDR3 loop: CARPRPGQVSYEQYF. The CDR3, as DNA: TGTGCCAGGCCGAGGCCGGGACAGGTCTCCTACGAGCAGTACTTC. This chain uses TRBV27 with TRBJ2-7, with 8 positions matching TRBD1. This CDR3 region has 15 residues. V was pared by 9 bases and J by 0 bases, with 10 bases of the junction left unmatched. Germline V lookup: CDR1 MNHEY, CDR2 SMNVEV (reference sequence).